The 2 T cell receptor beta chains reported below all come from one sample, sequenced in a study of OX40 agonist ivuxolimab in advanced cancers. Profiled with immunoSEQ multiplex PCR; TCRdb holds only in-frame clones, not every one. The sample records nearly 70,000 clones, about 85% being singletons. The sequencing used CD4+ or CD8+ T cells sorted from blood, collected in a trial of the OX40 agonist ivuxolimab. The receptor source for this set is an adult with an advanced solid tumor such as melanoma, head and neck, liver or kidney cancer.

The chain has TRBV28 and TRBJ2-6, with D unresolved. The germline V gene has CDR1 MDHEN and CDR2 SYDVKM. The V end lost 0 bases, the J end lost 1 base, and 4 bases lay between the germline ends. The CDR3 totals 15 residues. The CDR3 nucleotides read TGTGCCAGCAGTTTATGGCGGTCTGGGGCCAACGTCCTGACTTTC. Its protein product is CASSLWRSGANVLTF.

The rearrangement joins TRBV30 to TRBJ1-4; D unresolved. With 1 base removed from V and 6 bases from J, the gap between germline ends came to 6 bases. Germline V gives CDR1 GTSNPN, CDR2 SVGIG (reference sequence). CDR3 length equals 12 residues. The CDR3 sequence: CAWSAPDEKLFF. CDR3 DNA sequence: TGTGCCTGGAGTGCCCCCGATGAAAAACTGTTTTTT.